These T cell receptor beta chains were read from a single sample in a study of shared clonotypes between healthy human individuals. Profiled with immunoSEQ multiplex PCR; TCRdb holds only in-frame clones, not every one. The sample includes some 2.1 million clones, 85% to 95% of them seen just once. The sample consisted of naive CD4+ T cells sorted from blood. Receptors were obtained from a man aged 18 to 29 in good health. The CDR3 runs from the conserved cysteine through the conserved F or W. The order of the fields is CDR3 protein, CDR3 DNA, clone size, V gene, D gene, J gene. D genes are given only for firm matches. Only some rows state a clone size, as once, few, many or a class for expanded clones.

CDR3 protein: CASSEGVVSYEQYF
CDR3 DNA: TGTGCCAGCTCGGAGGGCGTTGTCTCCTACGAGCAGTACTTC
clone size: once
V gene: TRBV18
D gene: NA
J gene: TRBJ2-7

CDR3 protein: CAISESVWGEAFF
CDR3 DNA: TGTGCCATCAGTGAGTCGGTTTGGGGTGAAGCTTTCTTT
clone size: NA
V gene: TRBV10-3
D gene: NA
J gene: TRBJ1-1

CDR3 protein: CASTVVSGNTIYF
CDR3 DNA: TGTGCCAGCACTGTGGTCTCTGGAAACACCATATATTTT
clone size: NA
V gene: TRBV19
D gene: NA
J gene: TRBJ1-3

CDR3 protein: CASSETGTLGTEAFF
CDR3 DNA: TGCGCCAGCAGCGAAACCGGGACACTTGGCACTGAAGCTTTCTTT
clone size: NA
V gene: TRBV4-3
D gene: NA
J gene: TRBJ1-1

CDR3 protein: CASSPWGGDSQETQYF
CDR3 DNA: TGTGCCAGCAGCCCCTGGGGGGGCGACTCGCAAGAGACCCAGTACTTC
clone size: NA
V gene: TRBV7-6
D gene: NA
J gene: TRBJ2-5

CDR3 protein: CASSLGQYTEAFF
CDR3 DNA: TGTGCCAGCAGCTTAGGACAGTACACTGAAGCTTTCTTT
clone size: NA
V gene: TRBV7-9
D gene: NA
J gene: TRBJ1-1

CDR3 protein: CASSPPTGGVGNQPQHF
CDR3 DNA: TGTGCCAGCAGTCCCCCGACAGGGGGCGTGGGCAATCAGCCCCAGCATTTT
clone size: once
V gene: TRBV28
D gene: TRBD1
J gene: TRBJ1-5

CDR3 protein: CASSQRQLNYGYTF
CDR3 DNA: TGTGCCAGCAGCCAACGACAGTTAAACTATGGCTACACCTTC
clone size: NA
V gene: TRBV21-1
D gene: NA
J gene: TRBJ1-2

CDR3 protein: CASSFIARPPGQGAYEQYF
CDR3 DNA: TGTGCTAGCAGCTTCATTGCCCGACCACCGGGACAGGGGGCCTACGAGCAGTACTTC
clone size: NA
V gene: TRBV7-7
D gene: TRBD1
J gene: TRBJ2-7

CDR3 protein: CASSFPRGLTYEQYF
CDR3 DNA: TGTGCCAGCAGCTTCCCTCGCGGACTTACCTACGAGCAGTACTTC
clone size: NA
V gene: TRBV7-2
D gene: NA
J gene: TRBJ2-7

CDR3 protein: CASSLLGTVASGYTF
CDR3 DNA: TGTGCCAGCAGCTTACTGGGGACGGTGGCGAGTGGCTACACCTTC
clone size: NA
V gene: TRBV7-8
D gene: NA
J gene: TRBJ1-2

CDR3 protein: CASSFGTGGSYEQYF
CDR3 DNA: TGTGCCAGCAGCTTCGGGACAGGGGGATCCTACGAGCAGTACTTC
clone size: NA
V gene: TRBV7-9
D gene: TRBD1
J gene: TRBJ2-7

CDR3 protein: CASSFRVTYEQYF
CDR3 DNA: TGTGCCAGCAGTTTTAGGGTGACCTACGAGCAGTACTTC
clone size: NA
V gene: TRBV28
D gene: NA
J gene: TRBJ2-7

CDR3 protein: CASSLGVAETQYF
CDR3 DNA: TGCGCCAGCAGCTTAGGGGTAGCAGAGACCCAGTACTTC
clone size: NA
V gene: TRBV5-1
D gene: NA
J gene: TRBJ2-5

CDR3 protein: CASSFDSNQPQHF
CDR3 DNA: TGCGCCAGCAGTTTTGACAGCAATCAGCCCCAGCATTTT
clone size: NA
V gene: TRBV5-1
D gene: NA
J gene: TRBJ1-5

CDR3 protein: CASSLFSRGGEQYF
CDR3 DNA: TGTGCCAGCAGCTTATTTTCTCGCGGGGGCGAGCAGTACTTC
clone size: NA
V gene: TRBV7-2
D gene: TRBD2
J gene: TRBJ2-7

CDR3 protein: CASSLSPASGSFGELFF
CDR3 DNA: TGCGCCAGCAGCTTGAGTCCGGCTAGCGGGAGTTTCGGGGAGCTGTTTTTT
clone size: NA
V gene: TRBV5-1
D gene: TRBD2
J gene: TRBJ2-2

CDR3 protein: CASSRDRVNSPLHF
CDR3 DNA: TGTGCCAGCAGCCGTGACAGAGTTAATTCACCCCTCCACTTT
clone size: NA
V gene: TRBV11-2
D gene: NA
J gene: TRBJ1-6

CDR3 protein: CASSPGEEQYF
CDR3 DNA: TGTGCCAGCTCACCCGGGGAGGAGCAGTACTTC
clone size: NA
V gene: TRBV18
D gene: NA
J gene: TRBJ2-7

CDR3 protein: CASSSPPGRLNTEAFF
CDR3 DNA: TGTGCCAGTAGTTCCCCCCCGGGTCGATTGAACACTGAAGCTTTCTTT
clone size: NA
V gene: TRBV19
D gene: NA
J gene: TRBJ1-1

CDR3 protein: CASSLVWGQSSPLHF
CDR3 DNA: TGTGCCAGCAGCTTAGTGTGGGGGCAGAGTTCACCCCTCCACTTT
clone size: NA
V gene: TRBV7-9
D gene: NA
J gene: TRBJ1-6

CDR3 protein: CASNSGANVLTF
CDR3 DNA: TGTGCCAGCAACTCTGGGGCCAACGTCCTGACTTTC
clone size: few
V gene: TRBV28
D gene: NA
J gene: TRBJ2-6

CDR3 protein: CASSLARGRAGSYEQYF
CDR3 DNA: TGTGCCAGCAGCTTAGCAAGGGGAAGAGCGGGAAGCTACGAGCAGTACTTC
clone size: NA
V gene: TRBV7-9
D gene: TRBD2
J gene: TRBJ2-7

CDR3 protein: CASSIDTGDGNSPLHF
CDR3 DNA: TGTGCCAGTAGTATCGACACGGGAGATGGTAATTCACCCCTCCACTTT
clone size: NA
V gene: TRBV19
D gene: NA
J gene: TRBJ1-6

CDR3 protein: CAWSVASVNQPQHF
CDR3 DNA: TGTGCCTGGAGTGTAGCGTCGGTCAATCAGCCCCAGCATTTT
clone size: once
V gene: TRBV30
D gene: NA
J gene: TRBJ1-5

CDR3 protein: CASSLYGTEDYGYTF
CDR3 DNA: TGTGCCAGCAGCTTGTACGGGACAGAGGACTATGGCTACACCTTC
clone size: NA
V gene: TRBV7-9
D gene: TRBD1
J gene: TRBJ1-2

CDR3 protein: CASSPHRTSGRVHEQYF
CDR3 DNA: TGTGCCAGCAGCCCTCACCGGACTAGCGGGAGAGTCCACGAGCAGTACTTC
clone size: NA
V gene: TRBV7-2
D gene: TRBD2
J gene: TRBJ2-7

CDR3 protein: CASSLVLGRNQLSTDTQYF
CDR3 DNA: TGTGCCAGCAGCTTAGTGCTGGGCAGAAATCAACTCAGCACAGATACGCAGTATTTT
clone size: NA
V gene: TRBV7-2
D gene: NA
J gene: TRBJ2-3

CDR3 protein: CASSANRGGNTIYF
CDR3 DNA: TGTGCCAGCAGCGCCAACAGGGGTGGAAACACCATATATTTT
clone size: once
V gene: TRBV5-4
D gene: TRBD1
J gene: TRBJ1-3

CDR3 protein: CASSDSTPQYF
CDR3 DNA: TGTGCCAGCAGTGACTCTACTCCCCAGTACTTC
clone size: NA
V gene: TRBV6-6
D gene: NA
J gene: TRBJ2-5

CDR3 protein: CASSVRVGAYEQYF
CDR3 DNA: TGCGCCAGCAGCGTCAGGGTCGGGGCCTACGAGCAGTACTTC
clone size: NA
V gene: TRBV5-1
D gene: NA
J gene: TRBJ2-7

CDR3 protein: CASSFAGDADTQYF
CDR3 DNA: TGTGCCAGCAGCTTCGCGGGAGACGCAGATACGCAGTATTTT
clone size: NA
V gene: TRBV5-6
D gene: TRBD2
J gene: TRBJ2-3

CDR3 protein: CASSQYTWDRVTEAFF
CDR3 DNA: TGTGCCAGCAGCCAATATACATGGGACAGGGTCACTGAAGCTTTCTTT
clone size: few
V gene: TRBV14
D gene: TRBD1
J gene: TRBJ1-1

CDR3 protein: CASSVGGQNTEAFF
CDR3 DNA: TGTGCCAGCAGTGTAGGGGGCCAGAACACTGAAGCTTTCTTT
clone size: once
V gene: TRBV2
D gene: TRBD1
J gene: TRBJ1-1

CDR3 protein: CASKTGANYGYTF
CDR3 DNA: TGTGCCAGCAAAACAGGAGCTAACTATGGCTACACCTTC
clone size: NA
V gene: TRBV6-5
D gene: NA
J gene: TRBJ1-2

CDR3 protein: CAWRDTGVPYNEQFF
CDR3 DNA: TGTGCCTGGAGGGATACAGGGGTCCCCTACAATGAGCAGTTCTTC
clone size: NA
V gene: TRBV30
D gene: TRBD1
J gene: TRBJ2-1

CDR3 protein: CAWSRQVTGELFF
CDR3 DNA: TGTGCCTGGAGTCGACAGGTCACCGGGGAGCTGTTTTTT
clone size: NA
V gene: TRBV30
D gene: NA
J gene: TRBJ2-2

CDR3 protein: CASSYEAGVMHEQYF
CDR3 DNA: TGTGCCAGCAGTTACGAGGCGGGGGTGATGCACGAGCAGTACTTC
clone size: NA
V gene: TRBV6-5
D gene: TRBD2
J gene: TRBJ2-7

CDR3 protein: CAWTDRQGTYEQYF
CDR3 DNA: TGTGCCTGGACGGATCGACAGGGAACCTACGAGCAGTACTTC
clone size: NA
V gene: TRBV30
D gene: TRBD1
J gene: TRBJ2-7

CDR3 protein: CASSGDRGSTEAFF
CDR3 DNA: TGTGCCAGTAGTGGGGACAGGGGAAGCACTGAAGCTTTCTTT
clone size: NA
V gene: TRBV19
D gene: TRBD1
J gene: TRBJ1-1

CDR3 protein: CASSVTSGLGANVLTF
CDR3 DNA: TGTGCCAGCAGTGTCACTTCAGGGCTTGGGGCCAACGTCCTGACTTTC
clone size: NA
V gene: TRBV6-1
D gene: NA
J gene: TRBJ2-6

CDR3 protein: CASSAKLLWDRVETQYF
CDR3 DNA: TGTGCCAGCAGCGCCAAACTACTGTGGGACAGGGTAGAGACCCAGTACTTC
clone size: NA
V gene: TRBV11-2
D gene: TRBD1
J gene: TRBJ2-5

CDR3 protein: CASSEVTGGFHEKLFF
CDR3 DNA: TGTGCCAGCAGTGAAGTGACAGGGGGCTTCCATGAAAAACTGTTTTTT
clone size: NA
V gene: TRBV25-1
D gene: TRBD1
J gene: TRBJ1-4

CDR3 protein: CAISTVGKSYEQYF
CDR3 DNA: TGTGCCATCAGCACCGTGGGGAAATCCTACGAGCAGTACTTC
clone size: NA
V gene: TRBV10-3
D gene: NA
J gene: TRBJ2-7

CDR3 protein: CASSLTLAGGKGYTF
CDR3 DNA: TGTGCCAGCAGTTTAACCTTGGCGGGGGGTAAGGGCTACACCTTC
clone size: few
V gene: TRBV28
D gene: NA
J gene: TRBJ1-2

CDR3 protein: CASSQELGADTQYF
CDR3 DNA: TGTGCCAGCAGCCAAGAACTGGGGGCGGATACGCAGTATTTT
clone size: NA
V gene: TRBV14
D gene: NA
J gene: TRBJ2-3

CDR3 protein: CASSLLGGGNTGELFF
CDR3 DNA: TGCGCCAGCAGTCTCCTCGGCGGGGGGAACACCGGGGAGCTGTTTTTT
clone size: NA
V gene: TRBV5-1
D gene: TRBD2
J gene: TRBJ2-2

CDR3 protein: CASTQATGAYYGYTF
CDR3 DNA: TGTGCCAGCACCCAAGCCACAGGGGCTTACTATGGCTACACCTTC
clone size: NA
V gene: TRBV6-5
D gene: TRBD1
J gene: TRBJ1-2

CDR3 protein: CASSSGAGHYNEQFF
CDR3 DNA: TGTGCCAGCAGCTCAGGAGCAGGGCACTACAATGAGCAGTTCTTC
clone size: NA
V gene: TRBV7-2
D gene: NA
J gene: TRBJ2-1

CDR3 protein: CASSLEQGAGYGYTF
CDR3 DNA: TGTGCCAGCAGCTTAGAACAGGGGGCGGGCTATGGCTACACCTTC
clone size: NA
V gene: TRBV7-9
D gene: TRBD1
J gene: TRBJ1-2

CDR3 protein: CASSLHGGTGNTIYF
CDR3 DNA: TGTGCCAGCTCACTCCATGGGGGAACTGGAAACACCATATATTTT
clone size: NA
V gene: TRBV18
D gene: NA
J gene: TRBJ1-3

CDR3 protein: CASSVNGGQETQYF
CDR3 DNA: TGTGCCAGCAGCGTAAATGGCGGACAAGAGACCCAGTACTTC
clone size: NA
V gene: TRBV9
D gene: NA
J gene: TRBJ2-5

CDR3 protein: CASSLSGVETQYF
CDR3 DNA: TGTGCCAGCAGCTTATCCGGGGTGGAGACCCAGTACTTC
clone size: NA
V gene: TRBV7-9
D gene: NA
J gene: TRBJ2-5

CDR3 protein: CSVGEGSNQPQHF
CDR3 DNA: TGCAGCGTTGGAGAGGGGTCGAATCAGCCCCAGCATTTT
clone size: NA
V gene: TRBV29-1
D gene: NA
J gene: TRBJ1-5

CDR3 protein: CASSLAGPLGKYQETQYF
CDR3 DNA: TGTGCCAGCAGCTTAGCGGGACCCTTGGGGAAGTACCAAGAGACCCAGTACTTC
clone size: NA
V gene: TRBV7-9
D gene: NA
J gene: TRBJ2-5

CDR3 protein: CASSLFGSPVSPLHF
CDR3 DNA: TGTGCCAGCAGCTTGTTCGGGTCCCCTGTTTCACCCCTCCACTTT
clone size: NA
V gene: TRBV5-6
D gene: NA
J gene: TRBJ1-6

CDR3 protein: CASSLASGGGTGELFF
CDR3 DNA: TGTGCCAGCAGCTTAGCTAGCGGGGGAGGCACCGGGGAGCTGTTTTTT
clone size: NA
V gene: TRBV7-2
D gene: TRBD2
J gene: TRBJ2-2

CDR3 protein: CASSLTGTLSYEQYF
CDR3 DNA: TGTGCCAGCAGTCTCACCGGGACACTCTCCTACGAGCAGTACTTC
clone size: NA
V gene: TRBV2
D gene: NA
J gene: TRBJ2-7

CDR3 protein: CASSLDRGVTYEQYF
CDR3 DNA: TGTGCCAGCAGCTTAGACAGGGGGGTAACCTACGAGCAGTACTTC
clone size: NA
V gene: TRBV7-2
D gene: TRBD1
J gene: TRBJ2-7